This T cell receptor beta chain derives from a study of neurological immune-mediated disorders. This clonotype was counted ten times or more. The V gene's germline CDR1 is SGHDN and CDR2 FVKESK. There are 16 residues in the CDR3. J lost 6 bases, V lost 2 bases, and 10 bases had no gene match. TCRdb re-derived calls from the 5' RACE reads in MiXCR, one entry per CDR3 protein. The sample includes approximately 39,000 distinct CDR3 sequences, just under 7.5% of them seen just once. The rearrangement uses TRBV14 and TRBJ2-1; 7 bases are a match to TRBD1. Sequenced sample: CD4+ T cells from blood. The sequence derives from a middle-aged man in good health. CDR3 DNA sequence: TGTGCCAGCAGCCAACTCTACAGGGGTCGAAGCAATGAGCAGTTCTTC. It specifies CASSQLYRGRSNEQFF.